Listed below are T cell receptor beta chains from one sample, sequenced in a study of T cells in Graves' hyperthyroidism and ophthalmopathy. TCRdb passed the multiplex PCR reads through MiXCR, listing each CDR3 protein once. Of hundreds of thousands of distinct CDR3 sequences in the sample, approximately 16% are singletons; the top ten hold 2.5% to 4%. Sequencing input: blood. These receptors were collected from a woman between 40 and 50 years old with Graves' ophthalmopathy. CDR3s include the opening cysteine and the closing phenylalanine or tryptophan. A D gene is named only where the DNA matches it firmly. Not every row has a clone size; where given, it reads once, few, many or a size class.

CDR3 length: 15; D gene: TRBD1; J gene: TRBJ1-5; clone size: few; V gene: TRBV5-1; CDR3 protein: CASSLEGGINQPQHF; CDR3 DNA: TGCGCCAGCAGCTTGGAAGGGGGCATCAATCAGCCCCAGCATTTT
CDR3 length: 14; D gene: TRBD1; J gene: TRBJ2-2; clone size: many; V gene: TRBV2; CDR3 protein: CASTRDSNTGELFF; CDR3 DNA: TGTGCCAGCACCCGGGACAGCAACACCGGGGAGCTGTTTTTT
CDR3 length: 13; D gene: .; J gene: TRBJ2-3; clone size: many; V gene: TRBV12-3/TRBV12-4; CDR3 protein: CASSPLTTDTQYF; CDR3 DNA: TGTGCCAGCAGCCCGCTAACCACAGATACGCAGTATTTT
CDR3 length: 18; D gene: .; J gene: TRBJ1-5; clone size: many; V gene: TRBV28; CDR3 protein: CASSGIAQEVYSNQPQHF; CDR3 DNA: TGTGCCAGCAGTGGAATTGCCCAGGAGGTTTATAGCAATCAGCCCCAGCATTTT
CDR3 length: 17; D gene: .; J gene: TRBJ1-5; clone size: many; V gene: TRBV27; CDR3 protein: CASSLRAPDRSNQPQHF; CDR3 DNA: TGTGCCAGCAGTTTAAGGGCGCCGGACAGAAGCAATCAGCCCCAGCATTTT
CDR3 length: 15; D gene: TRBD1; J gene: TRBJ2-1; clone size: many; V gene: TRBV5-1; CDR3 protein: CASRFGQGARNEQFF; CDR3 DNA: TGCGCCAGCAGATTCGGGCAGGGGGCGCGAAATGAGCAGTTCTTC
CDR3 length: 15; D gene: TRBD2; J gene: TRBJ2-5; clone size: many; V gene: TRBV6-2/TRBV6-3; CDR3 protein: CASSYSAGSQETQYF; CDR3 DNA: TGTGCCAGCAGTTACTCAGCGGGGTCACAAGAGACCCAGTACTTC
CDR3 length: 16; D gene: TRBD1; J gene: TRBJ1-5; clone size: many; V gene: TRBV28; CDR3 protein: CASRVGTGGRNQPQHF; CDR3 DNA: TGTGCCAGCAGAGTCGGGACAGGGGGGCGCAATCAGCCCCAGCATTTT
CDR3 length: 17; D gene: TRBD2; J gene: TRBJ2-7; clone size: medium-sized; V gene: TRBV5-1; CDR3 protein: CASSLGSTKGRAYEQYF; CDR3 DNA: TGCGCCAGCAGCTTGGGGAGTACTAAGGGGAGGGCCTACGAGCAGTACTTC
CDR3 length: 18; D gene: TRBD2; J gene: TRBJ2-2; clone size: .; V gene: TRBV15; CDR3 protein: CATSRDPPGGFYTGELFF; CDR3 DNA: TGTGCCACCAGCAGAGATCCCCCCGGGGGGTTCTACACCGGGGAGCTGTTTTTT
CDR3 length: 14; D gene: .; J gene: TRBJ1-6; clone size: .; V gene: TRBV2; CDR3 protein: CASRGRAYNSPLHF; CDR3 DNA: TGTGCCAGCCGGGGAAGGGCCTATAATTCACCCCTCCACTTT
CDR3 length: 14; D gene: TRBD1; J gene: TRBJ2-3; clone size: .; V gene: TRBV7-9; CDR3 protein: CASSRTGFTDTQYF; CDR3 DNA: TGTGCCAGCAGCCGGACAGGGTTCACAGATACGCAGTATTTT
CDR3 length: 15; D gene: TRBD2; J gene: TRBJ2-3; clone size: many; V gene: TRBV11-3; CDR3 protein: CASSLGTSGGDTQYF; CDR3 DNA: TGTGCCAGCAGCCTCGGGACTAGCGGGGGAGATACGCAGTATTTT
CDR3 length: 16; D gene: .; J gene: TRBJ2-5; clone size: many; V gene: TRBV7-2; CDR3 protein: CASSRSRDGSWETQYF; CDR3 DNA: TGTGCCAGCAGCAGAAGTCGGGACGGATCCTGGGAGACCCAGTACTTC
CDR3 length: 14; D gene: .; J gene: TRBJ1-6; clone size: .; V gene: TRBV30; CDR3 protein: CAFYPRGFNSPLHF; CDR3 DNA: TGTGCCTTCTATCCCCGGGGGTTTAATTCACCCCTCCACTTT
CDR3 length: 13; D gene: .; J gene: TRBJ2-7; clone size: .; V gene: TRBV29-1; CDR3 protein: CSAMEDTNYEQYF; CDR3 DNA: TGCAGCGCTATGGAGGACACCAACTACGAGCAGTACTTC
CDR3 length: 14; D gene: .; J gene: TRBJ2-5; clone size: many; V gene: TRBV6-1; CDR3 protein: CASSVLGTAETQYF; CDR3 DNA: TGTGCCAGCAGTGTCCTGGGGACGGCGGAGACCCAGTACTTC
CDR3 length: 13; D gene: .; J gene: TRBJ2-7; clone size: many; V gene: TRBV27; CDR3 protein: CASGLMDSYEQYF; CDR3 DNA: TGTGCCAGCGGGTTAATGGACTCCTACGAGCAGTACTTC
CDR3 length: 18; D gene: .; J gene: TRBJ2-5; clone size: many; V gene: TRBV11-2; CDR3 protein: CASTKSRPPRSGWETQYF; CDR3 DNA: TGTGCCAGCACCAAATCTCGACCCCCGAGGTCCGGGTGGGAGACCCAGTACTTC
CDR3 length: 16; D gene: TRBD2; J gene: TRBJ2-2; clone size: few; V gene: TRBV5-1; CDR3 protein: CASSLGLAPDTGELFF; CDR3 DNA: TGCGCCAGCAGCTTGGGACTAGCCCCGGACACCGGGGAGCTGTTTTTT
CDR3 length: 21; D gene: TRBD2; J gene: TRBJ2-5; clone size: .; V gene: TRBV5-1; CDR3 protein: CASSQGLLGLAGGSMQETQYF; CDR3 DNA: TGCGCCAGCAGCCAGGGACTTCTAGGACTAGCGGGAGGCTCCATGCAAGAGACCCAGTACTTC
CDR3 length: 16; D gene: .; J gene: TRBJ2-5; clone size: .; V gene: TRBV4-1; CDR3 protein: CASSQDTDFLQETQYF; CDR3 DNA: TGCGCCAGCAGCCAAGATACGGACTTCCTACAAGAGACCCAGTACTTC
CDR3 length: 11; D gene: .; J gene: TRBJ2-2; clone size: .; V gene: TRBV7-9; CDR3 protein: CADVESGELFF; CDR3 DNA: TGTGCCGACGTGGAGTCCGGGGAGCTGTTTTTT
CDR3 length: 18; D gene: TRBD2; J gene: TRBJ2-1; clone size: many; V gene: TRBV30; CDR3 protein: CAWSVALAGVGSYNEQFF; CDR3 DNA: TGTGCCTGGAGTGTTGCCCTAGCGGGAGTAGGGTCCTACAATGAGCAGTTCTTC
CDR3 length: 15; D gene: .; J gene: TRBJ2-1; clone size: many; V gene: TRBV7-3; CDR3 protein: CASSSGTRSYNEQFF; CDR3 DNA: TGTGCCAGCAGCTCAGGGACAAGGTCCTACAATGAGCAGTTCTTC
CDR3 length: 13; D gene: .; J gene: TRBJ1-2; clone size: .; V gene: TRBV20-1; CDR3 protein: CSASPWTGEGYTF; CDR3 DNA: TGCAGTGCTAGCCCTTGGACGGGCGAGGGCTACACCTTC
CDR3 length: 12; D gene: .; J gene: TRBJ1-1; clone size: many; V gene: TRBV30; CDR3 protein: CAWAFGNTEAFF; CDR3 DNA: TGTGCCTGGGCCTTTGGGAACACTGAAGCTTTCTTT
CDR3 length: 13; D gene: TRBD1; J gene: TRBJ1-5; clone size: many; V gene: TRBV30; CDR3 protein: CAWRGQGHQPQHF; CDR3 DNA: TGTGCCTGGAGGGGACAGGGGCATCAGCCCCAGCATTTT
CDR3 length: 17; D gene: TRBD1; J gene: TRBJ2-7; clone size: many; V gene: TRBV20-1; CDR3 protein: CSARDPEGQGAIHEQYF; CDR3 DNA: TGCAGTGCTAGAGATCCCGAAGGACAGGGGGCGATTCACGAGCAGTACTTC
CDR3 length: 16; D gene: .; J gene: TRBJ2-7; clone size: .; V gene: TRBV18; CDR3 protein: CASSPPVTGSDGEQYF; CDR3 DNA: TGTGCCAGCTCACCACCGGTAACTGGATCCGACGGCGAGCAGTACTTC
CDR3 length: 18; D gene: TRBD1; J gene: TRBJ2-7; clone size: many; V gene: TRBV9; CDR3 protein: CASSASTTGTGGTYEQYF; CDR3 DNA: TGTGCCAGCAGCGCTTCTACGACCGGGACAGGGGGCACCTACGAGCAGTACTTC
CDR3 length: 14; D gene: .; J gene: TRBJ1-2; clone size: .; V gene: TRBV5-4; CDR3 protein: CASSPAAGGYGYTF; CDR3 DNA: TGTGCCAGCAGCCCCGCTGCGGGGGGGTATGGCTACACCTTC
CDR3 length: 15; D gene: TRBD2; J gene: TRBJ2-5; clone size: .; V gene: TRBV5-1; CDR3 protein: CASSRASGKGETQYF; CDR3 DNA: TGCGCCAGCAGCAGGGCTAGCGGGAAGGGAGAGACCCAGTACTTC